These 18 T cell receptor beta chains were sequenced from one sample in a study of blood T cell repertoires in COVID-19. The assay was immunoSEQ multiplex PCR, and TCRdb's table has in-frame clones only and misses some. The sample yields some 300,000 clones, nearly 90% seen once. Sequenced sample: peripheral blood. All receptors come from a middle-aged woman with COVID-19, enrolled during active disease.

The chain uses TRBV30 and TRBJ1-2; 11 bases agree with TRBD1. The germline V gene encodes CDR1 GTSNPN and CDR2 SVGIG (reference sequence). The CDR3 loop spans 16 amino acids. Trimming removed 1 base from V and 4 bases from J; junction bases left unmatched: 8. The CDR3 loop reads CAWSAGQGVWSYGYTF. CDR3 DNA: TGTGCCTGGAGTGCGGGACAGGGGGTATGGAGCTATGGCTACACCTTC.

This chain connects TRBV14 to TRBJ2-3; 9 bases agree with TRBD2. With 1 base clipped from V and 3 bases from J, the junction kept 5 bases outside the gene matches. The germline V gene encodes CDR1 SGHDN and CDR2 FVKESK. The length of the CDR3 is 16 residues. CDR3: CASSQVGGGGTDTQYF. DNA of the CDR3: TGTGCCAGCAGCCAAGTAGGCGGGGGGGGGACAGATACGCAGTATTTT.

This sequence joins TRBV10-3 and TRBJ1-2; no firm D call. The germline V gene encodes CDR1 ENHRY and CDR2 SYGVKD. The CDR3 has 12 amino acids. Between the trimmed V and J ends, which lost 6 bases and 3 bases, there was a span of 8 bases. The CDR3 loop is CAIRLTDYGYTF. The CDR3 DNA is TGTGCCATCAGATTAACGGACTATGGCTACACCTTC.

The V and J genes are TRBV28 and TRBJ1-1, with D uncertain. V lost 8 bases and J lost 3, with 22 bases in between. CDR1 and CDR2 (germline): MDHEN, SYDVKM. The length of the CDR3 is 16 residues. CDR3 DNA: TGTGCCAGCGGCCCGGGCGGGATATATTGGTACACTGAAGCTTTCTTT. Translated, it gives CASGPGGIYWYTEAFF.

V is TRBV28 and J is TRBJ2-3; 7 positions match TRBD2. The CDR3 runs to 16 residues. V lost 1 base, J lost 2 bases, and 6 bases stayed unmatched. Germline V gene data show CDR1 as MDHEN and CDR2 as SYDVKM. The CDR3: CASSLYSGASTDTQYF. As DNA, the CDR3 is TGTGCCAGCAGTTTATACAGCGGGGCCTCCACAGATACGCAGTATTTT.

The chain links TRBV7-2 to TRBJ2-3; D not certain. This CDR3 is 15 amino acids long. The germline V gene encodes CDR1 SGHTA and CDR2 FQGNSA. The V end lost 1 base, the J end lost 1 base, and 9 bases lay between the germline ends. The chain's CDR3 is CASSLENQGTDTQYF. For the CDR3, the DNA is TGTGCCAGCAGCTTAGAGAATCAGGGCACAGATACGCAGTATTTT.

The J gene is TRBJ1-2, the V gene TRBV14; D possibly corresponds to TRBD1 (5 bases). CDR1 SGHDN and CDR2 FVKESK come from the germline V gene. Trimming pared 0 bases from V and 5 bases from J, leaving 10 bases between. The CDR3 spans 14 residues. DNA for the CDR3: TGTGCCAGCAGCCAAGACCTGGGGGGGTATGGCTACACCTTC. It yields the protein CASSQDLGGYGYTF.

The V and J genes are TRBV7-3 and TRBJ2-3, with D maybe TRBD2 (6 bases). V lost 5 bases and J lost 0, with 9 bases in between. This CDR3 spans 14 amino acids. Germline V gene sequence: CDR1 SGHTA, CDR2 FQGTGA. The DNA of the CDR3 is TGTGCCAGCAGCGGGGGGTCTAGCACAGATACGCAGTATTTT. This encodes CASSGGSSTDTQYF.

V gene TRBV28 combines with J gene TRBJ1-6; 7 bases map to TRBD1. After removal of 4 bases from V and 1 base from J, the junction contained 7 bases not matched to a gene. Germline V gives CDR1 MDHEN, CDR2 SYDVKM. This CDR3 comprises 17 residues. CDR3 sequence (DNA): TGTGCCAGCAGTTCTACCCGGACAGGATCCTATAATTCACCCCTCCACTTT. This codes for CASSSTRTGSYNSPLHF.

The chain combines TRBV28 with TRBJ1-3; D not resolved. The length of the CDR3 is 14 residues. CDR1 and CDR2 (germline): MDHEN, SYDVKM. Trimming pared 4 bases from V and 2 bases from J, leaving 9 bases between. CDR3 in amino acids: CASSSGVPGNTIYF. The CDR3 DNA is TGTGCCAGCAGTTCGGGTGTCCCTGGAAACACCATATATTTT.

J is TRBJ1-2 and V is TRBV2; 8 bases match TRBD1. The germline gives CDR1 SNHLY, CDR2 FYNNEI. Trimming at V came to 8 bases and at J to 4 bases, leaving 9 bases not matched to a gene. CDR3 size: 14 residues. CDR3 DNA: TGTGCCAGCGTCGCTTCAGGGGGCCTCTATGGCTACACCTTC. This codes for CASVASGGLYGYTF. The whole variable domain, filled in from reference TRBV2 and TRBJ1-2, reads EPEVTQTPSHQVTQMGQEVILRCVPISNHLYFYWYRQILGQKVEFLVSFYNNEISEKSEIFDDQFSVERPDGSNFTLKIRSTKLEDSAMYFCASVASGGLYGYTFGSGTRLTVV.

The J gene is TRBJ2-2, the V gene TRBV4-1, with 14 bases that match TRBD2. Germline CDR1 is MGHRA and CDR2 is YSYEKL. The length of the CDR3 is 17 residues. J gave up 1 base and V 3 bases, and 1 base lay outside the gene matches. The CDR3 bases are TGCGCCAGCAGCCACGGGACTAGCGGGGGGAACACCGGGGAGCTGTTTTTT. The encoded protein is CASSHGTSGGNTGELFF.

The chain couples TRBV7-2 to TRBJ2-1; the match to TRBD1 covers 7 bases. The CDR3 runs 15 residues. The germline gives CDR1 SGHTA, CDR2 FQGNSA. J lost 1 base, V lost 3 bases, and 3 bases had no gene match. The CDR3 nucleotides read TGTGCCAGCAGCTTCGGACAGGATTCCTACAATGAGCAGTTCTTC. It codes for CASSFGQDSYNEQFF.

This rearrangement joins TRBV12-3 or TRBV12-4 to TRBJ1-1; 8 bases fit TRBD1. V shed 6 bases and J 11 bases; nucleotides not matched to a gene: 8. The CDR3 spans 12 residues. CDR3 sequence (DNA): TGTGCCAGCAGAATGCAGGGGGCGCGGGCTTTCTTT. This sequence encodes CASRMQGARAFF.

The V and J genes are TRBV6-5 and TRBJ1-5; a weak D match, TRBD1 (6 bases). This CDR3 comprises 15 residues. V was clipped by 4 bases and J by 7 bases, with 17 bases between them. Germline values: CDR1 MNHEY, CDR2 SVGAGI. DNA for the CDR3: TGTGCCAGCAGTTCCGGACAGATCCCAGGGCAGCCCCAGCATTTT. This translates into CASSSGQIPGQPQHF.

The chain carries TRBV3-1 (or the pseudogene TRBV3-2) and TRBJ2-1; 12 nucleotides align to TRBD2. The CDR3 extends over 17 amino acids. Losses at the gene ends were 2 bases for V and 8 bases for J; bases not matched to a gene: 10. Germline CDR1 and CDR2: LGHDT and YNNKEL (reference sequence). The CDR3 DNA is TGTGCCAGCAGCCAACCAGACACTAGCGGGAGGCTCGATGAGCAGTTCTTC. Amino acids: CASSQPDTSGRLDEQFF.

CDR3 protein: CASSLTRAQETQYF. The CDR3 coding sequence is TGTGCCAGCAGCTTAACCAGGGCCCAAGAGACCCAGTACTTC. The V gene is TRBV7-3, the J gene TRBJ2-5, with D maybe TRBD1 (5 bases). The CDR3 spans 14 residues. The V end lost 0 bases, the J end lost 1 base, and 6 bases lay between the germline ends. CDR1 and CDR2 from the germline V gene are SGHTA and FQGTGA.

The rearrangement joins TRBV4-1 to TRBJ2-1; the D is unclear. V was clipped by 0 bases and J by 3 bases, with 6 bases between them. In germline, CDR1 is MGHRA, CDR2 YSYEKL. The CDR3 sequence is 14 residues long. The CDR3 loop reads CASSQDRLYNEQFF. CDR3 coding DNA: TGCGCCAGCAGCCAAGATCGACTCTACAATGAGCAGTTCTTC.